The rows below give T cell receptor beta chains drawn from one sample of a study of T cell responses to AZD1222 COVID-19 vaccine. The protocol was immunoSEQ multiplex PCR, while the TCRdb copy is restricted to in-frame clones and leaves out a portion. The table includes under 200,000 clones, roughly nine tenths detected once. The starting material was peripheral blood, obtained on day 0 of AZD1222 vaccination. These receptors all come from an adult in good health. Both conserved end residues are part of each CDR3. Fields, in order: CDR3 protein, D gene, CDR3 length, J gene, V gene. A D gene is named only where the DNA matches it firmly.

CASSPTWSIQPQHF | - | 14 | TRBJ1-5 | TRBV4-3
CASSLVQATYGYTF | - | 14 | TRBJ1-2 | TRBV5-6
CASSRAESYEQYF | - | 13 | TRBJ2-7 | TRBV6-2/TRBV6-3
CASSPAGTQETQYF | - | 14 | TRBJ2-5 | TRBV18
CASSVEDQSHEQYF | - | 14 | TRBJ2-7 | TRBV9
CSLQNTEAFF | - | 10 | TRBJ1-1 | TRBV20-1
CASSESVTGNYGYTF | TRBD1 | 15 | TRBJ1-2 | TRBV10-2
CATSRGLLPNTGELFF | - | 16 | TRBJ2-2 | TRBV15
CASSPARTVSGNTIYF | - | 16 | TRBJ1-3 | TRBV28
CASSLDQGLLFYGYTF | - | 16 | TRBJ1-2 | TRBV11-2
CASSGKGTSGSHEQFF | TRBD2 | 16 | TRBJ2-1 | TRBV14
CASSLANQNTEAFF | - | 14 | TRBJ1-1 | TRBV7-9
CASSWNIFYEQYF | - | 13 | TRBJ2-7 | TRBV28
CASSPPGWGEKLFF | - | 14 | TRBJ1-4 | TRBV18
CASSHRAGEQYF | - | 12 | TRBJ2-7 | TRBV5-6
CASSKQESNQPQHF | - | 14 | TRBJ1-5 | TRBV6-5
CASSQDRAPLNTEAFF | TRBD1 | 16 | TRBJ1-1 | TRBV7-3
CASSLMSAGLGNSPLHF | - | 17 | TRBJ1-6 | TRBV7-3
CASSLLSGVNNEQFF | TRBD2 | 15 | TRBJ2-1 | TRBV7-3
CSVLGASTEAFF | - | 12 | TRBJ1-1 | TRBV29-1
CASSVVLSGRDEQYF | TRBD2 | 15 | TRBJ2-7 | TRBV27
CASSPGTVNYGYTF | TRBD1 | 14 | TRBJ1-2 | TRBV27
CASSLGRPSGTYEQYF | TRBD2 | 16 | TRBJ2-7 | TRBV13
CASGLAPGGEQFF | - | 13 | TRBJ2-1 | TRBV12-5
CASSFGNRGYNEKLFF | TRBD1 | 16 | TRBJ1-4 | TRBV28
CASSQDRQGGEKLFF | TRBD1 | 15 | TRBJ1-4 | TRBV3-1/TRBV3-2
CASSSNLAAGELFF | - | 14 | TRBJ2-2 | TRBV7-7
CASSPLPGSSYEQYF | - | 15 | TRBJ2-7 | TRBV18